A selection of T cell receptor beta chains follows, all from one sample in a study of OX40 agonist ivuxolimab in advanced cancers. Clones were read by immunoSEQ multiplex PCR, and TCRdb kept only the in-frame ones, dropping some. The table lists tens of thousands of clones, around 86% of them singletons. The sequencing used CD4+ or CD8+ T cells sorted from blood, collected in a trial of the OX40 agonist ivuxolimab. The receptor source for this set is an adult with an advanced solid tumor such as melanoma, head and neck, liver or kidney cancer. The conserved cysteine and the conserved F or W are not part of the CDR3 here.

V gene	J gene	CDR3 protein
TRBV11-3	TRBJ2-7	ASSPTSANSYEQY
TRBV5-1	TRBJ2-5	ASSLDWVGETQY
TRBV25-1	TRBJ1-4	ASSESGAATNEKLF
TRBV7-3	TRBJ1-1	ASSIQENTEAF
TRBV6-5	TRBJ1-5	ASSSGSSNQPQH
TRBV6-1	TRBJ1-2	ASSEPTNYGYT
TRBV13	TRBJ2-1	ASSLIPKRGPLYNEQF
TRBV9	TRBJ2-1	ASSTRRHSDNEQF
TRBV6-4	TRBJ2-3	ASSDRVTDTQY
TRBV7-9	TRBJ1-6	ASSLDRPGQEISPLH
TRBV28	TRBJ1-1	ASRQGTRNTEAF
TRBV18	TRBJ1-1	ASSPGASGNTEAF
TRBV7-9	TRBJ1-1	ASKPAGTSNTEAF
TRBV6-6	TRBJ2-5	ASRTGKQETQY
TRBV19	TRBJ1-3	ASSPWTGAGNTIY
TRBV7-9	TRBJ2-7	ASSVQGEQY
TRBV5-1	TRBJ2-3	ASSLGGQRGADTQY
TRBV14	TRBJ2-1	ASSLTSGVSAQF
TRBV4-1	TRBJ2-1	ASSYPGGTVNEQF
TRBV10-3	TRBJ1-2	ASKPPRDSYGYT
TRBV7-3	TRBJ2-1	ASSLRSSGPLSYNEQF
TRBV30	TRBJ2-1	AWRPGQDYNEQF
TRBV19	TRBJ2-3	ASSLTGTSGTYQEADTQY
TRBV6-5	TRBJ1-4	ASSQGGYNEKLF
TRBV9	TRBJ1-1	ASSVDGTTEAF
TRBV5-5	TRBJ2-7	ASSLNRAQGYEQY
TRBV6-4	TRBJ1-1	ASKFDLNTEAF
TRBV6-5	TRBJ1-2	ASSYIEGVYGYT
TRBV4-2	TRBJ2-5	ASSQGTGGETQY
TRBV2	TRBJ1-2	ASSEGVSRHGYT
TRBV27	TRBJ1-3	ASSFSLQGAKGGNTIY
TRBV7-9	TRBJ1-3	ASSLKGNSGNTIY
TRBV4-2	TRBJ2-1	ASSQDSGGDNEQF
TRBV6-6	TRBJ1-2	ASSYSIGRYGYT
TRBV15	TRBJ1-4	ATSRGNEKLF
TRBV7-9	TRBJ2-7	ASSLGSRGRKTYEQY
TRBV13	TRBJ2-7	ASSRRGGSDEQY
TRBV2	TRBJ1-6	ASSTRDRGNSPLH
TRBV19	TRBJ2-3	ASSTFPSTDTQY
TRBV28	TRBJ2-4	ASSSAGETSGRAPAKNIQY